This TCR beta chain was identified in a study of blood T cell repertoires in COVID-19. Study as a whole: Acute and convalescent COVID-19 specimens originated in the United States, Italy and Spain.

In the original workflow: By means of reference gene primer amplification, nucleated cell counts were estimated. Data came from immunoSEQ multiplex PCR; TCRdb stores just in-frame clones and leaves some out. V and J calls and clone size come straight from that table; D and trimming were deduced from the DNA. The sample lists 350,000 or so clones; about 83% were seen once. The sequenced sample was peripheral blood. This TCR was recovered from a young man with active or convalescent COVID-19.

In DNA form, the CDR3 reads TGTGCCTGGAGTGGCTCTAGCCACGAGCAGTACTTC. This gives the protein CAWSGSSHEQYF. V and J are TRBV30 and TRBJ2-7, with a possible D match to TRBD2 (5 bases). Per germline, CDR1 GTSNPN and CDR2 SVGIG (reference sequence). The CDR3 length is 12 residues. Trimming pared 1 base from V and 5 bases from J, leaving 9 bases between.